Listed here are 29 T cell receptor beta chains from one sample, sequenced in a study of blood T cell repertoires in COVID-19. Clones were read by immunoSEQ multiplex PCR, and TCRdb kept only the in-frame ones, dropping some. This sample yields around 400,000 clones, of which approximately 89% are seen a single time; 0.7% to 0.95% belongs to the top ten. The sample consisted of PBMCs or T cells enriched from blood (not recorded which). The receptor source for this set is a woman aged 40 to 49 who had been exposed to COVID-19.

The V gene is TRBV10-1, the J gene TRBJ2-2; D call uncertain. CDR3 length equals 14 residues. The V end was cut by 3 bases, the J end by 1 base, with 6 bases between. Germline CDR1 is WNHNN and CDR2 is SYGVQD (reference sequence). CDR3 amino acids: CASSDPGNTGELFF. The CDR3, as DNA: TGCGCCAGCAGTGACCCAGGGAACACCGGGGAGCTGTTTTTT.

The chain couples TRBV7-9 to TRBJ2-1; TRBD2 matches at 8 bases. The ends lost 5 bases at V and 6 bases at J; junction bases unmatched: 9. The length of the CDR3 is 15 residues. CDR1 and CDR2 (germline): SEHNR, FQNEAQ (reference sequence). The CDR3 sequence is CASSSYGRGANEQFF. The DNA for the CDR3 is TGTGCCAGCAGCAGCTACGGGAGGGGGGCCAATGAGCAGTTCTTC.

This rearrangement joins TRBV5-6 to TRBJ1-1; no clear D. Germline CDR1 reads SGHDT; CDR2 reads YYEEEE. CDR3 length equals 13 residues. V shed 1 base and J shed 1 base, with 5 bases lying between them. The CDR3, as DNA: TGTGCCAGCAGCTTGACTTGGAACACTGAAGCTTTCTTT. Translation: CASSLTWNTEAFF.

CDR3 sequence reads: CASSFSGGFTDTQYF. The CDR3 coding sequence is TGCGCCAGCAGCTTTAGCGGGGGATTCACAGATACGCAGTATTTT. The rearrangement joins TRBV5-1 to TRBJ2-3; 9 nucleotides align to TRBD2. This CDR3 has 15 residues. V lost 2 bases to trimming and J lost 2 bases; unmatched junction nucleotides: 3. CDR1 is SGHRS, CDR2 YFSETQ, per germline. Looking up the rest from reference TRBV5-1 and TRBJ2-3 gives the full variable domain: KAGVTQTPRYLIKTRGQQVTLSCSPISGHRSVSWYQQTPGQGLQFLFEYFSETQRNKGNFPGRFSGRQFSNSRSEMNVSTLELGDSALYLCASSFSGGFTDTQYFGPGTRLTVL.

The chain combines TRBV7-3 with TRBJ2-3; no definite D call. Trimming took off 4 bases at V and 0 bases at J, with 11 bases between the two ends. The CDR3 extends over 15 amino acids. Per germline, CDR1 SGHTA and CDR2 FQGTGA. The CDR3 nucleotides are TGTGCCAGCAGCTCTCGTGCCACTAGCACAGATACGCAGTATTTT. This codes for CASSSRATSTDTQYF.

The chain uses TRBV7-2 and TRBJ1-1; D might be TRBD1 (5 bases). This CDR3 is built from 12 residues. The germline CDR1 and CDR2 sequences are SGHTA and FQGNSA. V lost 11 bases and J 0 bases, leaving 10 bases between the germline ends. CDR3 in amino acids: CAGHRLNTEAFF. CDR3 bases: TGTGCCGGACACAGGTTGAACACTGAAGCTTTCTTT.

J is TRBJ2-1 and V is TRBV7-9; 7 bases fit TRBD2. In germline, CDR1 is SEHNR, CDR2 FQNEAQ (reference sequence). Trimming cost V 2 bases and J 8 bases; bases outside gene matches: 9. The CDR3 contains 15 residues. The CDR3 loop is CASSLLGGAGDEQFF. As DNA, the CDR3 is TGTGCCAGCAGCTTATTGGGAGGGGCGGGGGATGAGCAGTTCTTC.

V gene TRBV5-4 combines with J gene TRBJ2-2; D not certain. V was shortened by 9 bases and J by 4 bases, with 7 bases between the two germline ends. The V gene's germline CDR1 is SGHNT and CDR2 YYREEE (reference sequence). The CDR3 length is 11 residues. CDR3 in DNA: TGTGCCACACACGCCACCGGGGAGCTGTTTTTT. Translation: CATHATGELFF.

This chain links TRBV15 with TRBJ2-1; 11 bases map to TRBD2. The V gene's germline CDR1 is LNHNV and CDR2 YYDKDF (reference sequence). CDR3 length: 16 amino acids. V gave up 6 bases and J gave up 1 base; unmatched junction bases: 5. CDR3 region: CATRGLAGGSYNEQFF. CDR3 nucleotides: TGTGCCACCAGGGGGTTAGCGGGAGGGTCCTACAATGAGCAGTTCTTC.

The chain carries TRBV27 and TRBJ2-3; 8 bases match TRBD2. Germline V gene sequence: CDR1 MNHEY, CDR2 SMNVEV (reference sequence). This CDR3 has 18 amino acids. Trimming took 5 bases from V and 0 from J; bases not matched to a gene: 13. The CDR3: CASSPPWAGGFSTDTQYF. In nucleotides, the CDR3 is TGTGCCAGCAGTCCGCCTTGGGCGGGGGGTTTCAGCACAGATACGCAGTATTTT.

The V gene is TRBV15, the J gene TRBJ2-7, with 10 bases matching TRBD1. Germline loops: CDR1 LNHNV, CDR2 YYDKDF (reference sequence). CDR3 length: 15 amino acids. V was pared by 0 bases and J by 3 bases, with 2 bases of the junction left unmatched. The CDR3 nucleotides are TGTGCCACCAGCAGAGACCGGACAGGGGGCTACGAGCAGTACTTC. Protein product: CATSRDRTGGYEQYF.

This chain uses TRBV4-3 with TRBJ1-2; D is ambiguous. The germline gives CDR1 LGHNA, CDR2 YSLEER. The CDR3 contains 13 residues. V lost 3 bases and J 8 bases, leaving 13 bases between the germline ends. The CDR3 sequence: CASSQDLGGGYTF. CDR3 sequence (DNA): TGCGCCAGCAGCCAGGACCTCGGAGGGGGCTACACCTTC.

This chain uses TRBV5-1 with TRBJ2-5; the match to TRBD2 covers 8 bases. This CDR3 region has 18 residues. V shed 4 bases and J 3 bases; nucleotides not matched to a gene: 17. Germline lookup yields CDR1 SGHRS and CDR2 YFSETQ. The CDR3 bases are TGCGCCAGCAGCGCCAGAACGGGGGGGCCATTTTTTGAAGAGACCCAGTACTTC. As protein: CASSARTGGPFFEETQYF.

The rearrangement joins TRBV7-8 to TRBJ1-6, with TRBD1 matching over 8 bases. The CDR3 is 14 amino acids. V shed 5 bases, J shed 13 bases, and the junction held 10 bases outside the gene matches. Germline V gives CDR1 SGHVS, CDR2 FQNEAQ. The CDR3: CASSPGGSFPPLHF. CDR3 sequence (DNA): TGTGCCAGCAGCCCAGGGGGCTCTTTTCCCCCCCTCCACTTT.

This clone showed up just once. This sequence joins TRBV5-3 and TRBJ2-1; D not resolved. TRBV5-3 is labeled an ORF, and its function is uncertain. V was pared by 2 bases and J by 4 bases, with 10 bases between. The CDR3 sequence is 14 residues long. CDR3 loop: CARSFLPQYNEQFF. The CDR3 DNA sequence: TGTGCCAGAAGCTTTCTGCCACAGTACAATGAGCAGTTCTTC.

This rearrangement joins TRBV30 to TRBJ2-7; D is perhaps TRBD1 (6 bases). This CDR3 region has 15 residues. From germline, CDR1 is GTSNPN and CDR2 SVGIG (reference sequence). V lost 3 bases and J 0 bases, leaving 15 bases between the germline ends. The CDR3 loop is CAWSPIDRSSYEQYF. The DNA of the CDR3 is TGTGCCTGGAGCCCGATCGACAGGAGCTCCTACGAGCAGTACTTC.

The chain combines TRBV19 with TRBJ1-2; perhaps TRBD1 as D (6 bases). The V gene's germline CDR1 is LNHDA and CDR2 SQIVND (reference sequence). This CDR3 has 13 amino acids. The V and J ends lost 4 bases and 6 bases respectively, with 12 bases between them. Here the CDR3 DNA reads TGTGCCAGTAGTAATCAGGGGATCGATGGCTACACCTTC. Residues: CASSNQGIDGYTF.

The chain is built from TRBV5-1 and TRBJ1-4, with D possibly TRBD1 on 5 matching bases. CDR1 and CDR2 (germline): SGHRS, YFSETQ. The CDR3 sequence is 16 residues long. Trimming pared 2 bases from V and 2 bases from J, leaving 13 bases between. The CDR3 is CASSLSLPGTNEKLFF. CDR3 bases: TGCGCCAGCAGCTTAAGCTTACCAGGGACTAATGAAAAACTGTTTTTT.

The chain combines TRBV7-9 with TRBJ2-2; TRBD1 might be the D (5 bases). The V gene's germline CDR1 is SEHNR and CDR2 FQNEAQ (reference sequence). This CDR3 region has 14 residues. V was clipped by 5 bases and J by 1 base, with 8 bases between them. In DNA form, the CDR3 reads TGTGCCAGCAGCCCGGACAAGAACACCGGGGAGCTGTTTTTT. It translates to CASSPDKNTGELFF.

This chain joins TRBV6-6 and TRBJ2-3; TRBD2 matches 9 bases. Trimming removed 8 bases from V and 7 bases from J; junction bases left unmatched: 10. This CDR3 spans 14 amino acids. Germline CDR1 is MNHNY and CDR2 is SVGAGI (reference sequence). Here the CDR3 DNA reads TGTGCCAGCTCTTTGCGGGGGGGCTTTTATACGCAGTATTTT. This sequence encodes CASSLRGGFYTQYF.

This clone came up once. The chain combines TRBV6-5 with TRBJ1-2, with 7 bases aligning to TRBD1. CDR1 is MNHEY, CDR2 SVGAGI, per germline. Losses at the gene ends were 0 bases for V and 5 bases for J; bases not matched to a gene: 9. CDR3 length: 16 amino acids. The DNA for the CDR3 is TGTGCCAGCAGTTACTCGACTTCCTTCAGGGGGTATGGCTACACCTTC. Protein sequence: CASSYSTSFRGYGYTF.

The V and J genes are TRBV19 and TRBJ2-4, with D perhaps matching TRBD1 (6 bases). This CDR3 region has 17 residues. Germline assignment: CDR1 LNHDA and CDR2 SQIVND (reference sequence). V dropped 4 bases and J dropped 1 base, with 17 bases sitting between them. CDR3 nucleotides: TGTGCCAGTAGTACGTTACAGGGTAATCGGGCCAAAAACATTCAGTACTTC. This gives the protein CASSTLQGNRAKNIQYF.

In its sample, this clone was seen a few times. CDR3 nucleotide sequence: TGTGCCAGCAGTTCCGCCCTCGACAAAACTGAAGCTTTCTTT. This sequence encodes CASSSALDKTEAFF. The gene calls are TRBV27 and TRBJ1-1; D is unclear. The CDR3 consists of 14 residues. V lost 4 bases and J lost 5, with 14 bases in between. The germline V gene encodes CDR1 MNHEY and CDR2 SMNVEV (reference sequence).

This clone was counted once. The chain is built from TRBV12-3 or TRBV12-4 and TRBJ2-1; TRBD2 is a possible D gene (5 bases). CDR3 length: 13 amino acids. Trimming pared 3 bases from V and 6 bases from J, leaving 9 bases between. CDR3 coding DNA: TGTGCCAGCAGTTTTACTAGATTCAATGAGCAGTTCTTC. As protein: CASSFTRFNEQFF.

The chain links TRBV30 to TRBJ2-7; D unresolved. Trimming cost V 1 base and J 5 bases, with 6 bases left between them. The germline V gene encodes CDR1 GTSNPN and CDR2 SVGIG (reference sequence). This CDR3 comprises 11 residues. The CDR3 nucleotides are TGTGCCTGGAGTGCTCGGGACGAGCAGTACTTC. Its protein is CAWSARDEQYF.

The chain couples TRBV30 to TRBJ1-3; the D gene is possibly TRBD1 (5 bases). V lost 0 bases, J lost 4 bases, and 19 bases lay in between. Germline V gene data show CDR1 as GTSNPN and CDR2 as SVGIG (reference sequence). This CDR3 has 17 residues. CDR3 residues: CAWSVLRTSLGGNTIYF. The CDR3 DNA follows: TGTGCCTGGAGTGTACTAAGGACATCCTTGGGAGGAAACACCATATATTTT.

The chain recombines TRBV19 with TRBJ1-2, with D hard to call. V lost 6 bases to trimming and J lost 7 bases, with 15 bases between them. The CDR3 length is 13 residues. CDR1 LNHDA and CDR2 SQIVND come from the germline V gene (reference sequence). CDR3 region: CASRKRGVSGYTF. CDR3 in DNA: TGTGCCAGTAGAAAGCGGGGAGTTAGTGGCTACACCTTC.

The genes are TRBV13 and TRBJ2-3; 7 bases are shared with TRBD2. V dropped 5 bases and J dropped 2; count of bases not matched to a gene: 10. From germline, CDR1 is PRHDT and CDR2 FYEKMQ (reference sequence). The CDR3 consists of 16 residues. As DNA, the CDR3 is TGTGCCAGCAGCAACCCCTTGAGCGGGGCCACAGATACGCAGTATTTT. This codes for CASSNPLSGATDTQYF.

The table lists this clone with a count of one. The genes are TRBV7-3 and TRBJ2-1, with 16 bases aligning to TRBD2. The CDR3 runs 20 residues. The V and J ends lost 1 base and 4 bases, in that order; junction bases with no gene match: 10. Germline CDR1 reads SGHTA; CDR2 reads FQGTGA. The CDR3 DNA is TGTGCCAGCAGCTTAATCGGGACAGGGACTAGCGGGAGGGCTTACAATGAGCAGTTCTTC. Amino acids: CASSLIGTGTSGRAYNEQFF.